This TCR beta chain was recovered during a study of blood T cell repertoires in COVID-19. The overall study: Some COVID-19 samples were acute and others convalescent; all came from the United States, Italy and Spain.

CDR3 size: 16 residues. The V end was cut by 1 base, the J end by 2 bases, with 14 bases between. Looked up from germline, CDR1 is SGHVS and CDR2 is FQNEAQ. Authors' data handling: By means of reference gene primer amplification, nucleated cell counts were estimated. Measured with immunoSEQ multiplex PCR; TCRdb has only the in-frame clones, and not every one. That table gives V, J and clone size, and the DNA gave D and trimming. The data show roughly 69,000 clones, about four fifths seen once. Ages ranged from about 18 to 89 years, with residence in around 24 US areas. Clinical history reported by participants formed the basis on which cohorts were assigned.

Sequencing was carried out using PBMCs or T cells enriched from blood (not recorded which). This sequence originates from a woman in her thirties or forties with acute COVID-19. The chain recombines TRBV7-8 with TRBJ2-5; perhaps TRBD2 as D (7 bases). The CDR3 sequence: CASSLVRGAGQETQYF. The CDR3, as DNA: TGTGCCAGCAGCTTAGTTCGGGGGGCTGGGCAAGAGACCCAGTACTTC.